Sequencing of this T cell receptor (beta chain) was carried out in a study of shared clonotypes between healthy human individuals. Study-wide results and limits: Blood was the only sampled material, and tissue repertoires likely differ.

Concerning this clone: The antigen is unknown.

The data were produced by immunoSEQ multiplex PCR, yet TCRdb's version contains in-frame clones alone and is incomplete. The repertoire holds 2,100,000 or so clones, 95% seen once, with more than 0.1% in the top ten. CD4+ cells underwent separation, giving CD45RA+ naive and CD45RA-negative memory subsets. The germline CDR1 and CDR2 sequences are KGHSH and LQKENI. The CDR3 has 15 residues. With V trimmed by 4 bases and J by 7 bases, 7 bases remained unmatched. The material sequenced was naive CD4+ T cells sorted from blood. Subset: CD45RA+ positively selected. The TCR originated in a young man in good health. This chain joins TRBV18 and TRBJ1-5, with 10 bases lining up with TRBD1. CDR3 in amino acids: CASSLGGTGVQPQHF. The CDR3 region has the DNA TGTGCCAGCTCACTGGGGGGGACAGGGGTGCAGCCCCAGCATTTT.